Reported below is one T cell receptor beta chain. Antigen specificity is unknown. The data were taken from a study of cytomegalovirus exposure and HLA in healthy donors. All the people who gave samples were healthy bone marrow donors. PCR primers comprised 60 Vbeta and 13 Jbeta primers. Using immunoSEQ multiplex PCR, the repertoire was profiled, and TCRdb retains in-frame clones only, with some absent. This sample has approximately 190,000 clones, with around 78% found just once. Germline CDR1 is SNHLY and CDR2 is FYNNEI. The germline V and J ends were trimmed by 4 bases and 5 bases, with 11 bases remaining between them. The CDR3 runs to 13 residues. Findings and caveats of the study: Being productive about 90% or about 30% of the time was typical of most TCR beta V segments in an earlier analysis. Highest at DRB1 and lowest at HLA-C, TCR association rates differed among HLA loci in a later analysis.

This chain joins TRBV2 and TRBJ1-1; TRBD1 is a possible D gene (5 bases). The receptor was derived from a woman aged 25-40 years in good health and CMV-seropositive. The sample comprised PBMCs. The CDR3 bases are TGTGCCAGCAGTGTCTCCAGGGAAACTGAAGCTTTCTTT. Translating it yields CASSVSRETEAFF.